This T cell receptor beta chain stems from a study of cytomegalovirus exposure and HLA in healthy donors. Concerning this clone: The antigen is undetermined.

The CDR3 contains 14 residues. V was cut by 8 bases and J by 5 bases, with 15 bases left in between. Per the germline V gene, CDR1 is MNHNS and CDR2 is SASEGT. General study points: The authors listed 180 or so TCR beta chains as cytomegalovirus-associated. Because they were indistinguishable, some V segments, including TRBV6-2 and TRBV6-3, were excluded.

Use of 60 Vbeta and 13 Jbeta primers characterized the PCR. Authors' analysis steps: The count from a later analysis was some 83 million unique TCR beta chains, around 11 million of them shared. Data came from immunoSEQ multiplex PCR; TCRdb stores just in-frame clones and leaves some out. That table is the source of V, J and clone size, and D and trimming were worked out from the DNA. The sample shows 120,000 or so clones, 65% to 85% of them seen only once. Sequencing was carried out using PBMCs. The rearrangement uses TRBV6-1 and TRBJ1-4; TRBD1 might be the D (5 bases). The TCR sequence derives from a man aged 18 to 29 in good health and CMV-seropositive. CDR3 region: CASARGGGNEKLFF. The CDR3 DNA sequence: TGTGCCAGCGCACGCGGGGGAGGAAATGAAAAACTGTTTTTT.